This TCR beta chain originates from a study of T cells in Graves' hyperthyroidism and ophthalmopathy. Amplified TCR beta CDR3 regions came from RNA transcripts. HTBI primers were employed in a first-round RT-PCR of the TCR CDR3. TCRdb itself ran the multiplex PCR reads through MiXCR, one entry per CDR3 protein. The sample has approximately 600,000 distinct CDR3 sequences, about 20% seen once. CDR1 and CDR2 (germline): MDHEN, SYDVKM. V gave up 5 bases and J gave up 1 base, with 14 bases separating them. There are 16 residues in the CDR3. At least ten counts were recorded for this clonotype. This receptor was identified in a man aged 30 to 39 with Graves' ophthalmopathy. The sample was blood. This rearrangement joins TRBV28 to TRBJ1-4; D is unclear. The CDR3 region has the DNA TGTGCCAGCAGTGTAACGATAGTTGTAACTAATGAAAAACTGTTTTTT. Translation: CASSVTIVVTNEKLFF.